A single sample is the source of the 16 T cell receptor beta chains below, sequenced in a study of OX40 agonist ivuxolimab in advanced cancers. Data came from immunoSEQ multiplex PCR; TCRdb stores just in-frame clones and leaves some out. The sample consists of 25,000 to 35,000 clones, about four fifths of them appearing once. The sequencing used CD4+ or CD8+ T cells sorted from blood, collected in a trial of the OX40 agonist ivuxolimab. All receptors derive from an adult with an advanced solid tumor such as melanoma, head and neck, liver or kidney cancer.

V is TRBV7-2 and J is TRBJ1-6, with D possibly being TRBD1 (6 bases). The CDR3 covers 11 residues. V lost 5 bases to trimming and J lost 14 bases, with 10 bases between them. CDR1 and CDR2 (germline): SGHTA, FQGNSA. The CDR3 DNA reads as TGTGCCAGCAGCCTTGCAGGGGCCCTCCACTTT. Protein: CASSLAGALHF.

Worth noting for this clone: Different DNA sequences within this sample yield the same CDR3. CDR3: CASSLLSYEQYF. Here the CDR3 DNA reads TGTGCCAGCAGTTTACTCTCCTACGAGCAGTACTTC. The genes are TRBV28 and TRBJ2-7; D remains ambiguous. V lost 2 bases and J 0 bases, leaving 2 bases between the germline ends. There are 12 residues in the CDR3. Germline V lookup: CDR1 MDHEN, CDR2 SYDVKM.

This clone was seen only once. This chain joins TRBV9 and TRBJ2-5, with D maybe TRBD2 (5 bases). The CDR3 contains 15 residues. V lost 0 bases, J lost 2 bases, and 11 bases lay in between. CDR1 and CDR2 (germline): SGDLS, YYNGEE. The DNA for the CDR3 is TGTGCCAGCAGCGTAGAGGACGGGGTTCAAGAGACCCAGTACTTC. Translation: CASSVEDGVQETQYF. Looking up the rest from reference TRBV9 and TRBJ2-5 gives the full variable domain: DSGVTQTPKHLITATGQRVTLRCSPRSGDLSVYWYQQSLDQGLQFLIQYYNGEERAKGNILERFSAQQFPDLHSELNLSSLELGDSALYFCASSVEDGVQETQYFGPGTRLLVL.

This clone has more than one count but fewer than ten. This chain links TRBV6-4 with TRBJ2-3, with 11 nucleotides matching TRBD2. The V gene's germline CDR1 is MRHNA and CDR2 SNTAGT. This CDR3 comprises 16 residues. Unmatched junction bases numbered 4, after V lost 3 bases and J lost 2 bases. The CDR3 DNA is TGTGCCAGCAGTGAGCTAGCGGGGGGCAACACAGATACGCAGTATTTT. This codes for CASSELAGGNTDTQYF.

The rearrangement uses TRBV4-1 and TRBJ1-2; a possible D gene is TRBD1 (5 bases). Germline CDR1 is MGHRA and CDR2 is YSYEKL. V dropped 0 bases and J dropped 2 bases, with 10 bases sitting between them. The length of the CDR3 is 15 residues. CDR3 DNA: TGCGCCAGCAGCCAAGATGGGGGACCGAACTATGGCTACACCTTC. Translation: CASSQDGGPNYGYTF.

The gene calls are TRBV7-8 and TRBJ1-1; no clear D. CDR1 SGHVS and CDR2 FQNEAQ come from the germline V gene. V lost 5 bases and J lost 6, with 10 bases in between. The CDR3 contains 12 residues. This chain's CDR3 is CASSAGQPEAFF. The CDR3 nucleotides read TGTGCCAGCAGCGCCGGCCAGCCTGAAGCTTTCTTT.

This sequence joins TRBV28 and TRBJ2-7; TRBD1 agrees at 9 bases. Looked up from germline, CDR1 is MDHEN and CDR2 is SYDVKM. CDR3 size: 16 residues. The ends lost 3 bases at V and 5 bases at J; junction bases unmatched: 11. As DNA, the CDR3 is TGTGCCAGCAGTTTTTCTACGCGGGACAGGGCCCACGAGCAGTACTTC. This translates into CASSFSTRDRAHEQYF. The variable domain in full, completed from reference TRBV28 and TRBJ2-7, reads DVKVTQSSRYLVKRTGEKVFLECVQDMDHENMFWYRQDPGLGLRLIYFSYDVKMKEKGDIPEGYSVSREKKERFSLILESASTNQTSMYLCASSFSTRDRAHEQYFGPGTRLTVT.

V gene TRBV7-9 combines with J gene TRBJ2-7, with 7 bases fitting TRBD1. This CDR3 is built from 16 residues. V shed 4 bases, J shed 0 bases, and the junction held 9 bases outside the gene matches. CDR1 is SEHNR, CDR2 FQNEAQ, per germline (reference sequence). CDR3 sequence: CASSSTDRAFSYEQYF. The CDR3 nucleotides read TGTGCCAGCAGCTCTACCGACAGGGCCTTCTCCTACGAGCAGTACTTC.

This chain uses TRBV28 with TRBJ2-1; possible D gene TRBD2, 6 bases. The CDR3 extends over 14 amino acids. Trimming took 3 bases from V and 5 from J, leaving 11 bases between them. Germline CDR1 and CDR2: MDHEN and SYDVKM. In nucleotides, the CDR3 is TGTGCCAGCAGTTTTCGGGGCGGGGACAATGAGCAGTTCTTC. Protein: CASSFRGGDNEQFF. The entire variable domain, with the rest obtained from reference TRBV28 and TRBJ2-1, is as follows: DVKVTQSSRYLVKRTGEKVFLECVQDMDHENMFWYRQDPGLGLRLIYFSYDVKMKEKGDIPEGYSVSREKKERFSLILESASTNQTSMYLCASSFRGGDNEQFFGPGTRLTVL.

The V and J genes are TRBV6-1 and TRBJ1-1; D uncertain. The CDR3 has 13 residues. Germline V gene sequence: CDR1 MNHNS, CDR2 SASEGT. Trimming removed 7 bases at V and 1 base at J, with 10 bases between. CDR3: CASNAAENTEAFF. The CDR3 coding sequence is TGTGCCAGCAATGCGGCCGAGAACACTGAAGCTTTCTTT.

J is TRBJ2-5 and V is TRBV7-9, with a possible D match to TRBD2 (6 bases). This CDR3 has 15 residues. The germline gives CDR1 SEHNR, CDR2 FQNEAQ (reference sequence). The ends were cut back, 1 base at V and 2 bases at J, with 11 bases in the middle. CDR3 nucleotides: TGTGCCAGCAGCTTAGTCGGGGGTGGGCAAGAGACCCAGTACTTC. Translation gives CASSLVGGGQETQYF.

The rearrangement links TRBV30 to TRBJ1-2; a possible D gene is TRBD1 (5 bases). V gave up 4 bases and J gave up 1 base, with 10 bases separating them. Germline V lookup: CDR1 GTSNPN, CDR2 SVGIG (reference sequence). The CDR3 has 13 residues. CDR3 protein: CAWTGRGNYGYTF. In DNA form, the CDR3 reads TGTGCCTGGACAGGGAGGGGTAACTATGGCTACACCTTC. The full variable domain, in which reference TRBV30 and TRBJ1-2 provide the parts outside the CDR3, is SQTIHQWPATLVQPVGSPLSLECTVEGTSNPNLYWYRQAAGRGLQLLFYSVGIGQISSEVPQNLSASRPQDRQFILSSKKLLLSDSGFYLCAWTGRGNYGYTFGSGTRLTVV.

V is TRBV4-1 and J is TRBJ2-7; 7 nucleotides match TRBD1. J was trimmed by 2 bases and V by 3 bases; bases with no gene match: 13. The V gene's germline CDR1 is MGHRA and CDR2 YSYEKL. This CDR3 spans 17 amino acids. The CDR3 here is CASSHTPIQGPAYEQYF. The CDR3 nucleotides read TGCGCCAGCAGCCACACACCGATACAGGGGCCAGCCTACGAGCAGTACTTC.

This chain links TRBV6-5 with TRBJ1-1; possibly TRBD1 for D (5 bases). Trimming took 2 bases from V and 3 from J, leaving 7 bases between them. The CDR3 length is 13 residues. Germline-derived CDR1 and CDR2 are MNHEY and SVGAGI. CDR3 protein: CASSYGADTEAFF. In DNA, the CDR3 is TGTGCCAGCAGTTACGGGGCGGACACTGAAGCTTTCTTT.

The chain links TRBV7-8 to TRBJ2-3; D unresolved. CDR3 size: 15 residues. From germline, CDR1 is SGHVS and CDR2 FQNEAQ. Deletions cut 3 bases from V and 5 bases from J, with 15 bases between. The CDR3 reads CASSFISTPGDTQYF. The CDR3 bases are TGTGCCAGCAGCTTTATAAGCACGCCGGGAGATACGCAGTATTTT.

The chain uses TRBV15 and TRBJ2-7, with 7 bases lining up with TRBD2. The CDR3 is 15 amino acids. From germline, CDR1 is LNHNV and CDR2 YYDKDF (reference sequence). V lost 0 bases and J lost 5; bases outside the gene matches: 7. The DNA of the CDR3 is TGTGCCACCAGCAGAGATCAAGGACTAGGAAACGAGCAGTACTTC. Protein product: CATSRDQGLGNEQYF. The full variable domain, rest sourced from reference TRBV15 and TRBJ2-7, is DAMVIQNPRYQVTQFGKPVTLSCSQTLNHNVMYWYQQKSSQAPKLLFHYYDKDFNNEADTPDNFQSRRPNTSFCFLDIRSPGLGDTAMYLCATSRDQGLGNEQYFGPGTRLTVT.